The 2 T cell receptor beta chains reported below all come from one sample, sequenced in a study of blood T cell repertoires in COVID-19. Data came from immunoSEQ multiplex PCR; TCRdb stores just in-frame clones and leaves some out. The table records 150,000 to 200,000 clones, roughly 80% of them present only once. Sequenced input: peripheral blood. Receptors originate from a woman aged 70-85 years with COVID-19, enrolled during active disease.

The V call is TRBV7-2, the J call TRBJ1-3, with 7 nucleotides matching TRBD1. The CDR3 runs to 15 residues. CDR1 SGHTA and CDR2 FQGNSA come from the germline V gene. Losses at the gene ends were 3 bases for V and 2 bases for J; bases not matched to a gene: 4. In DNA form, the CDR3 reads TGTGCCAGCAGCTTGAACAGGGGCCCTGGAAACACCATATATTTT. This gives the protein CASSLNRGPGNTIYF.

This chain's CDR3 is CASSRTGTVNTEAFF. The CDR3 DNA sequence: TGTGCCAGCAGTCGGACCGGGACAGTGAACACTGAAGCTTTCTTT. The genes are TRBV6-6 and TRBJ1-1, with 7 bases matching TRBD1. CDR1 and CDR2 from the germline V gene are MNHNY and SVGAGI (reference sequence). The CDR3 runs to 15 residues. V trimming: 5 bases; J trimming: 0 bases; junction bases outside the gene matches: 6.